This T cell receptor beta chain was sequenced in a study of blood T cell repertoires in COVID-19. Study overall: Samples taken during acute and convalescent COVID-19 were collected in the United States, Italy and Spain.

CDR3 length equals 14 residues. V dropped 5 bases and J dropped 4; count of bases not matched to a gene: 2. Per the germline V gene, CDR1 is MNHEY and CDR2 is SVGEGT. In the original analysis: Amplification of reference gene primers provided the estimated nucleated cell counts. TCRdb keeps only in-frame clones here, not all; method: immunoSEQ multiplex PCR. D and trimming were read from the DNA, whereas the V and J calls and clone size are those reported in that table. In the table there are 43,000 or so clones, 82% of which are singletons. This clone appeared a single time. The chain recombines TRBV6-2 or TRBV6-3 with TRBJ2-3; 11 bases are a match to TRBD2. Specimen: peripheral blood. This clonotype was obtained from a woman in her sixties with acute or convalescent COVID-19. DNA of the CDR3: TGTGCCAGCAGTCTAGCGGGGGGCGCAGATACGCAGTATTTT. Amino acid sequence: CASSLAGGADTQYF.